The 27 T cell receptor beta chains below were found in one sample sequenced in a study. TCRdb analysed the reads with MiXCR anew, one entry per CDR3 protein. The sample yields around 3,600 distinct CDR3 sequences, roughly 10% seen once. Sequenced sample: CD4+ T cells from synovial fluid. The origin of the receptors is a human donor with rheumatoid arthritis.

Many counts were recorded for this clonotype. The CDR3 is CASSIRTGQRGYTF. CDR3 bases: TGTGCCAGCAGTATACGGACAGGGCAGCGGGGCTACACCTTC. This sequence joins TRBV12-3 or TRBV12-4 and TRBJ1-2, with TRBD1 matching over 8 bases. The ends lost 5 bases at V and 8 bases at J; junction bases unmatched: 10. The CDR3 is 14 amino acids.

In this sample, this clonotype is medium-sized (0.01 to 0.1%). The CDR3 region is CSAWYTGKDTQYF. The CDR3 DNA sequence: TGCAGTGCTTGGTACACAGGGAAAGATACGCAGTATTTT. The V and J genes are TRBV20-1 and TRBJ2-3; weak D call: TRBD1 (6 bases). The CDR3 extends over 13 amino acids. Looked up from germline, CDR1 is DFQATT and CDR2 is SNEGSKA (reference sequence). The V end was cut by 5 bases, the J end by 5 bases, with 14 bases between.

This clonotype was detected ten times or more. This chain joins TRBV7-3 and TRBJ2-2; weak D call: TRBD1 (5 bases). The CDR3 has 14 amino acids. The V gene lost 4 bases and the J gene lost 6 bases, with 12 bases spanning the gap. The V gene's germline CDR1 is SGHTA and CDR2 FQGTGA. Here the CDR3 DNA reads TGTGCCAGCAGCTCTCAGGGTTTCCCCGGGGAGCTGTTTTTT. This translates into CASSSQGFPGELFF. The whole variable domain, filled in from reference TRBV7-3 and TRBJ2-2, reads GAGVSQTPSNKVTEKGKYVELRCDPISGHTALYWYRQSLGQGPEFLIYFQGTGAADDSGLPNDRFFAVRPEGSVSTLKIQRTERGDSAVYLCASSSQGFPGELFFGEGSRLTVL.

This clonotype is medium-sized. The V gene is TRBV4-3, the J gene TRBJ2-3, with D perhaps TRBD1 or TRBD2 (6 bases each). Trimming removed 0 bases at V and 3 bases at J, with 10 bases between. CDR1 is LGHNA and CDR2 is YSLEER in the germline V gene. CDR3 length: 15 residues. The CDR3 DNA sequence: TGCGCCAGCAGCCAAGACGGGGGCCAGACAGATACGCAGTATTTT. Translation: CASSQDGGQTDTQYF.

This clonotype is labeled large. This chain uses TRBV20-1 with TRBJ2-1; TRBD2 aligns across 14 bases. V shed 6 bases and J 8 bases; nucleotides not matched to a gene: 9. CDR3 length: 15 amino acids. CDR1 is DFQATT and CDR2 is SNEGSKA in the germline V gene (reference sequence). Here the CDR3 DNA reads TGCAGTGCGCCCTCCGGGACTAGCGGGAGCGATGAGCAGTTCTTC. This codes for CSAPSGTSGSDEQFF.

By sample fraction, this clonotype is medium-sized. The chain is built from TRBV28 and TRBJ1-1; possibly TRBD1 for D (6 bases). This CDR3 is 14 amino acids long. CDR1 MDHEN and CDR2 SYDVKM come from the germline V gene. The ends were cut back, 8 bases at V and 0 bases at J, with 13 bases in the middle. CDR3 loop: CASCRGRMNTEAFF. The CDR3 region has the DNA TGTGCCAGCTGTAGGGGGAGGATGAACACTGAAGCTTTCTTT.

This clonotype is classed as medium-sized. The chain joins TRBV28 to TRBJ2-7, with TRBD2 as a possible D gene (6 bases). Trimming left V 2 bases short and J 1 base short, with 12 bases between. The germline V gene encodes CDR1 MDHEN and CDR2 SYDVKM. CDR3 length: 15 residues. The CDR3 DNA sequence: TGTGCCAGCAGTTTAGACACCGCGGGATCCTACGAGCAGTACTTC. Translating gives CASSLDTAGSYEQYF.

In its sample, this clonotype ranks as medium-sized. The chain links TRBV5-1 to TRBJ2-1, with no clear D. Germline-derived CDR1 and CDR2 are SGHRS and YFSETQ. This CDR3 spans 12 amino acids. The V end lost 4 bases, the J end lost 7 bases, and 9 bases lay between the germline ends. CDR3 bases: TGCGCCAGCAGCCGCGATGGAAATGAGCAGTTCTTC. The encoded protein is CASSRDGNEQFF.

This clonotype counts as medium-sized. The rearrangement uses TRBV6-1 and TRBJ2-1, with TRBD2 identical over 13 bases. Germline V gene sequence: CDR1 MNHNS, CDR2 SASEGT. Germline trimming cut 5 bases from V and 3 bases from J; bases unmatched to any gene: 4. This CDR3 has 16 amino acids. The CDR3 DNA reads TGTGCCAGCAGTCGTGGACTAGCGGGAGTCTACAATGAGCAGTTCTTC. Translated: CASSRGLAGVYNEQFF.

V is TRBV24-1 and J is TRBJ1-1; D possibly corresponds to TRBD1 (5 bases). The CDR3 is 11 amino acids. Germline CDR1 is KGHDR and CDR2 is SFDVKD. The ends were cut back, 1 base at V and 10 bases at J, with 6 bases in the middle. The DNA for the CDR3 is TGTGCCACCAGTGATTTAGGGGCAGCTTTCTTT. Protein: CATSDLGAAFF.

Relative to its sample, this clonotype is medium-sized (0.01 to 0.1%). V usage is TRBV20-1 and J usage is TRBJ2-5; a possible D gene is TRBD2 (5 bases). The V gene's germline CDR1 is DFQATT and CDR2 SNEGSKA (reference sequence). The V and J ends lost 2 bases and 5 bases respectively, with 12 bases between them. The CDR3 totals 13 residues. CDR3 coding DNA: TGCAGTGCTAGAAGGCTAGCTGGGGAGACCCAGTACTTC. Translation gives CSARRLAGETQYF.

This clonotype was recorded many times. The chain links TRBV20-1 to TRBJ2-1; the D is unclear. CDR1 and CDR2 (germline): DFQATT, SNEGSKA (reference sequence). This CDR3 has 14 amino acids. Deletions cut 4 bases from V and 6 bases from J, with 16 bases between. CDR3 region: CSAILGTLSNEQFF. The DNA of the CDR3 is TGCAGTGCTATTCTAGGCACCCTCAGCAATGAGCAGTTCTTC.

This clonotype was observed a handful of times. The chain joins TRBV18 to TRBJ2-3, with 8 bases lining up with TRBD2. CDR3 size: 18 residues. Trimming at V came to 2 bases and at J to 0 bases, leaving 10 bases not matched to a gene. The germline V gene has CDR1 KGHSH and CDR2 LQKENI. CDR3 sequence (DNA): TGTGCCAGCTCACCAGTTAGCGGGATCCCTTCTAGCACAGATACGCAGTATTTT. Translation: CASSPVSGIPSSTDTQYF.

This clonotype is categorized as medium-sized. The CDR3 DNA reads TGCAGCTTCGGGGGGACGGGACAAGTGTTTGGCACAGATACGCAGTATTTT. It translates to CSFGGTGQVFGTDTQYF. The chain has TRBV29-1 and TRBJ2-3, with D perhaps matching TRBD2 (7 bases). Between the trimmed V and J ends, which lost 8 bases and 1 base, there was a span of 25 bases. The CDR3 runs to 17 residues. CDR1 is SQVTM and CDR2 is ANQGSEA in the germline V gene.

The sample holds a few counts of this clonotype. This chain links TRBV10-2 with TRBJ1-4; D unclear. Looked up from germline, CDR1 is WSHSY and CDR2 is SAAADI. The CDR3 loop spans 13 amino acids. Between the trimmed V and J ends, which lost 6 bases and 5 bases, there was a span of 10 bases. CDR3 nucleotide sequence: TGCGCCAGCAGCCCGAGTGGCAATGAAAAACTGTTTTTT. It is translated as CASSPSGNEKLFF.

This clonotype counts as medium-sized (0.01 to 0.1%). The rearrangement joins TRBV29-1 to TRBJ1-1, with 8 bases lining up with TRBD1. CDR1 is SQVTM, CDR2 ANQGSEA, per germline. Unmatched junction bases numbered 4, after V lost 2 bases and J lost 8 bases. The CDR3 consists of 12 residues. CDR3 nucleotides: TGCAGCGTTGAACCGACAGGGGTCGAAGCTTTCTTT. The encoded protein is CSVEPTGVEAFF.

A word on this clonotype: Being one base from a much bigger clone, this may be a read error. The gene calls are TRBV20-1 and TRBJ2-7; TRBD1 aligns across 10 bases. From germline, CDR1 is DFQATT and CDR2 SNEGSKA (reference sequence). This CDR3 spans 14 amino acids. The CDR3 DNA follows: TGCAGTGCTAGCGTAGGGACAGGGGTTTCCGAGCAGAACTTC. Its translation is CSASVGTGVSEQNF.

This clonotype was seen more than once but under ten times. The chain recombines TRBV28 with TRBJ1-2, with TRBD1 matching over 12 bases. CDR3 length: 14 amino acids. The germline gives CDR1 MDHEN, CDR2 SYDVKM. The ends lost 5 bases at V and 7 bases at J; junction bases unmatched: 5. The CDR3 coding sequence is TGTGCCAGCAGTGCGGGACAGGGGGCGTTTGGCTACACCTTC. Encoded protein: CASSAGQGAFGYTF.

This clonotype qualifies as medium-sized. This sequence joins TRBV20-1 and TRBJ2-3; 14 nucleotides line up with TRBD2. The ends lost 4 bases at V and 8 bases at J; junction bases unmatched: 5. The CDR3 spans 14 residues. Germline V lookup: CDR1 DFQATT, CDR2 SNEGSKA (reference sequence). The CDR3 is CSATPTSGRVTQYF. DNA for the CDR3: TGCAGTGCTACACCGACTAGCGGGAGGGTTACGCAGTATTTT.

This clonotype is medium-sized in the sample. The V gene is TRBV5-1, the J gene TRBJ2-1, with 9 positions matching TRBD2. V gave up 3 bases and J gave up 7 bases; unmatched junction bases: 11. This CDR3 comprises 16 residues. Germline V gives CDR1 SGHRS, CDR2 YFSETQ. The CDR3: CASSSLWLAGQNEQFF. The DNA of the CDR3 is TGCGCCAGCAGCTCGCTGTGGCTAGCGGGACAAAATGAGCAGTTCTTC.

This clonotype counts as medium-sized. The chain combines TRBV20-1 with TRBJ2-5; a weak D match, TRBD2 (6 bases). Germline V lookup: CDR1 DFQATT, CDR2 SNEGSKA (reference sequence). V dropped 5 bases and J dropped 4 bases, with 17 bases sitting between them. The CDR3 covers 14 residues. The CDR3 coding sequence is TGCAGTGCTCCTCGTGGGGGGAGTGGAGAGACCCAGTACTTC. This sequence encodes CSAPRGGSGETQYF.

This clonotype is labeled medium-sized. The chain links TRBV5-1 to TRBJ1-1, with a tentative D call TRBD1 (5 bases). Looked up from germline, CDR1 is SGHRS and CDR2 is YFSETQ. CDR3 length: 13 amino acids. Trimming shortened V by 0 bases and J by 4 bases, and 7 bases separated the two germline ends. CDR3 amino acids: CASSLAGSTEAFF. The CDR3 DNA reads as TGCGCCAGCAGCTTGGCAGGGTCCACTGAAGCTTTCTTT.

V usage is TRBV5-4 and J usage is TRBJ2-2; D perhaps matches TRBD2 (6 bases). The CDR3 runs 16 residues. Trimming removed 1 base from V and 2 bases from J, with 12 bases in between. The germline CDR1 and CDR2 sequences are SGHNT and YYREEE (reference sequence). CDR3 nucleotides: TGTGCCAGCAGCTTGTCGATAGCGGATAACACCGGGGAGCTGTTTTTT. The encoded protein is CASSLSIADNTGELFF.

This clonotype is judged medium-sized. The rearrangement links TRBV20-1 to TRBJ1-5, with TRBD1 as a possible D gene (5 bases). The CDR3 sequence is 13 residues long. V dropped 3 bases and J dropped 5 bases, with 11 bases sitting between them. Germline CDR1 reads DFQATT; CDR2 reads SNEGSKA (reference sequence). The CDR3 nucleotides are TGCAGTGCTAGTGGGGGAACGGATCAGCCCCAGCATTTT. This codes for CSASGGTDQPQHF.

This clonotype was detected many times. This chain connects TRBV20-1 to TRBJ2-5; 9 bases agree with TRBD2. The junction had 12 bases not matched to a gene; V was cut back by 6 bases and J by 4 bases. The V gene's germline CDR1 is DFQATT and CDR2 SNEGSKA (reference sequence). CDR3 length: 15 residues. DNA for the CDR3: TGCAGTGCCAGGGGGACTAGCAGGGGGGGAGAGACCCAGTACTTC. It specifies CSARGTSRGGETQYF.

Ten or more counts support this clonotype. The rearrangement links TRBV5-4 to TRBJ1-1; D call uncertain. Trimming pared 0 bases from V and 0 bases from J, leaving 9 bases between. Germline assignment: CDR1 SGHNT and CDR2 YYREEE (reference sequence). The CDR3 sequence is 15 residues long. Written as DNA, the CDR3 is TGTGCCAGCAGCTTGGCCCAAGCTTTGAACACTGAAGCTTTCTTT. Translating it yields CASSLAQALNTEAFF.

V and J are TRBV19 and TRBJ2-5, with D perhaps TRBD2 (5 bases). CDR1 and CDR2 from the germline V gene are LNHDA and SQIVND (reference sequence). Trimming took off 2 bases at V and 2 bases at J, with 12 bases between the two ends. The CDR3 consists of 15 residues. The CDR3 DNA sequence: TGTGCCAGTAGTATATCTAGCAACCAACAAGAGACCCAGTACTTC. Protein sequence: CASSISSNQQETQYF.